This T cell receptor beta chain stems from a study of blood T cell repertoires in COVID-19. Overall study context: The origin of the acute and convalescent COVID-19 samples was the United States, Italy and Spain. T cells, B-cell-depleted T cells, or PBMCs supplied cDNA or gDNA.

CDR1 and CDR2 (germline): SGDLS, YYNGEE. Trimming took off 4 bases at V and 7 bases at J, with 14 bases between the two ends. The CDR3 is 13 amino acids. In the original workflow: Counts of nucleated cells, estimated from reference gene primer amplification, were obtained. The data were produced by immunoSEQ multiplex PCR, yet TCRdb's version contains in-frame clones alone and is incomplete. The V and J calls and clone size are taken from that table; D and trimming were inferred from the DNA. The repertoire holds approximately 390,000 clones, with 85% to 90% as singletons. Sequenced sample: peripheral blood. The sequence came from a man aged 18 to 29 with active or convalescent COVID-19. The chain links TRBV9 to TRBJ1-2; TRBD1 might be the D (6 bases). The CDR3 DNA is TGTGCCAGCAGCACTTTTTCAGGGGTTGGCTACACCTTC. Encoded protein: CASSTFSGVGYTF. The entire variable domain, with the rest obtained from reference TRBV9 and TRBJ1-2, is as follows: DSGVTQTPKHLITATGQRVTLRCSPRSGDLSVYWYQQSLDQGLQFLIQYYNGEERAKGNILERFSAQQFPDLHSELNLSSLELGDSALYFCASSTFSGVGYTFGSGTRLTVV.